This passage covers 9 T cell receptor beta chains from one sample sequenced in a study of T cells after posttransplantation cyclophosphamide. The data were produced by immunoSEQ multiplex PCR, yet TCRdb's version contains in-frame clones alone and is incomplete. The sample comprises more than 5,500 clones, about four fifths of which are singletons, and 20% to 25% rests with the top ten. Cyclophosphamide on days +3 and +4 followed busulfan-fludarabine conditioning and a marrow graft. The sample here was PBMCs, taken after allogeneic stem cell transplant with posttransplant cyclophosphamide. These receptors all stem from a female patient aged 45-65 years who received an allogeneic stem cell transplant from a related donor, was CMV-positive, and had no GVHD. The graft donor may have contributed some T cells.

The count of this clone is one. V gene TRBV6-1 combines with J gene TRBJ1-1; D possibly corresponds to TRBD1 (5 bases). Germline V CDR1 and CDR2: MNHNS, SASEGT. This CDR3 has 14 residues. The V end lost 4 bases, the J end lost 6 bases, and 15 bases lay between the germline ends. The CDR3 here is CASSGYRSPPEAFF. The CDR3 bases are TGTGCCAGCAGTGGATACAGGAGTCCTCCTGAAGCTTTCTTT.

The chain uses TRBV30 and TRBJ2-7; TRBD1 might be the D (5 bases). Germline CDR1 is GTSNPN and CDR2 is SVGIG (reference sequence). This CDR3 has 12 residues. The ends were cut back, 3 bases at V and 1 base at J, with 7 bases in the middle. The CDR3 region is CAWRDRSYEQYF. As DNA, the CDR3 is TGTGCCTGGAGAGACAGATCCTACGAGCAGTACTTC.

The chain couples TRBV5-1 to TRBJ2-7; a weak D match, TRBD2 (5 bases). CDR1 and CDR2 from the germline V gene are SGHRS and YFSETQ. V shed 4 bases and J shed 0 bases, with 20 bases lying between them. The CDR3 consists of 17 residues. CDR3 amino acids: CASSPAFGGPSSYEQYF. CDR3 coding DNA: TGCGCCAGCAGCCCAGCGTTTGGAGGCCCCTCCTCCTACGAGCAGTACTTC.

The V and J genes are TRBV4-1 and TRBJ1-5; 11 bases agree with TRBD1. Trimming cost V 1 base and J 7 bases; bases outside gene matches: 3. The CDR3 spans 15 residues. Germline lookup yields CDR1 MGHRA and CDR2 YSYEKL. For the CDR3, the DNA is TGCGCCAGCAGCCAAGCGGACAGGGGGCAACAGCCCCAGCATTTT. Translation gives CASSQADRGQQPQHF.

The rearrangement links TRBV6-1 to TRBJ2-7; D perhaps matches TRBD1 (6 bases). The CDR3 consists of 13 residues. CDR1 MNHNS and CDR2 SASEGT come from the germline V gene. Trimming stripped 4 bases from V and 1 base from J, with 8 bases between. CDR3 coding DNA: TGTGCCAGCAGTGCTACAGGGTCCTACGAGCAGTACTTC. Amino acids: CASSATGSYEQYF.

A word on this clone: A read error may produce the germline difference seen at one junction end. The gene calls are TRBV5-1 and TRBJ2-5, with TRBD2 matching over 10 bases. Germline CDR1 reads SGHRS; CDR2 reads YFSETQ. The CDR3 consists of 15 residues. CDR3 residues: CASSLLTSGEEAQYF. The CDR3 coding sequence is TGCGCCAGCAGCTTATTAACTAGCGGGGAAGAGGCCCAGTACTTC.

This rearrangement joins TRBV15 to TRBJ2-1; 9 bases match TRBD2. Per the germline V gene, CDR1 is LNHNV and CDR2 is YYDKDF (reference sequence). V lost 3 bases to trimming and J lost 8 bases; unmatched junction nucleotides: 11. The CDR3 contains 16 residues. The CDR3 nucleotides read TGTGCCACCAGCAGGGTTAGACCGGGACTAGCCGATGAGCAGTTCTTC. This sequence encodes CATSRVRPGLADEQFF.

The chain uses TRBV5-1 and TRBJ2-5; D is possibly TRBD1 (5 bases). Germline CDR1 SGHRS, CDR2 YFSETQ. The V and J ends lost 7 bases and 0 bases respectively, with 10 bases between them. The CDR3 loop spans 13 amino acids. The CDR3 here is CASYNRYQETQYF. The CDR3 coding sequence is TGCGCCAGCTACAACAGGTACCAAGAGACCCAGTACTTC.

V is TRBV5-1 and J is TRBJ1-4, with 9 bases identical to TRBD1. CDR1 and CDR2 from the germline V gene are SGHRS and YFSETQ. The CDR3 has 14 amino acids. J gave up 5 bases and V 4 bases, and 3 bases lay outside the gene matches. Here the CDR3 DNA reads TGCGCCAGCAGCGGGGGGACAGGGAATGAAAAACTGTTTTTT. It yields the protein CASSGGTGNEKLFF.